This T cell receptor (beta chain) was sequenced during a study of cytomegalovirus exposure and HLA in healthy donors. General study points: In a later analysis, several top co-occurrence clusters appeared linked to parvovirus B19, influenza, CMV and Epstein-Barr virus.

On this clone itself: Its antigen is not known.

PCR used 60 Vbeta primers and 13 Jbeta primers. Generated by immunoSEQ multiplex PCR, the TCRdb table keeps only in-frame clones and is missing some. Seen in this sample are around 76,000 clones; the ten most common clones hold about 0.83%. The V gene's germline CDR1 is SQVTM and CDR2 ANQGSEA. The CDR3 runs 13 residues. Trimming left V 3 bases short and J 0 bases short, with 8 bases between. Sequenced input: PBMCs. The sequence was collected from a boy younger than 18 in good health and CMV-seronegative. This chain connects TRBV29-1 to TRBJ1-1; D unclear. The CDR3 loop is CSVDGRMNTEAFF. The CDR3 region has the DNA TGCAGCGTTGATGGCAGGATGAACACTGAAGCTTTCTTT.